This is a list of T cell receptor beta chains from one sample in a study of lymphopenia after photon versus proton radiotherapy. Measured with immunoSEQ multiplex PCR; TCRdb has only the in-frame clones, and not every one. Seen here are about 8,000 clones, 70% to 90% observed once, and the top ten hold approximately 3%. Source: peripheral blood, taken from a patient treated with photon-based radiotherapy. The receptor set was obtained from an older woman with pancreatic cancer. The CDR3 runs from the conserved cysteine through the conserved F or W. The order of the fields is V gene, D gene, clone size, J gene, CDR3 DNA, CDR3 protein. The D gene is left open where the match is weak. Rows may omit the clone size; those that give it use once, few, many or a size class.

TRBV2	-	-	TRBJ1-1	TGTGCCAGCAGTAAAAACAGGGCAATGAACACTGAAGCTTTCTTT	CASSKNRAMNTEAFF
TRBV7-8	-	-	TRBJ2-2	TGTGCCAGCAGCTTAAGTCCCGGGGAGCTGTTTTTT	CASSLSPGELFF
TRBV7-3	-	-	TRBJ1-1	TGTGCCAGCAGCTTAAACGGTAGGGTCGACACTGAAGCTTTCTTT	CASSLNGRVDTEAFF
TRBV5-4	-	-	TRBJ2-7	TGTGCCAGCAGCTTGTCTGGAGCCTACGAGCAGTACTTC	CASSLSGAYEQYF
TRBV18	TRBD2	-	TRBJ2-7	TGTGCCAGCTCACCACTTGGGACTAGTTCGGCCGAGCAGTACTTC	CASSPLGTSSAEQYF
TRBV4-2	TRBD1	few	TRBJ1-2	TGTGCCAGCAGCCAACCCGGGACAGGGGAGGACTATGGCTACACCTTC	CASSQPGTGEDYGYTF
TRBV28	TRBD1	-	TRBJ1-1	TGTGCCAGCAGAGACGACGAAATTCTCGCGCAAGATACAGGGGACCAGAACACTGAAGCTTTCTTT	CASRDDEILAQDTGDQNTEAFF
TRBV7-6	-	-	TRBJ1-1	TGTGCCAGCAGCTTAGGCGACAGTGGGACTGAAGCTTTCTTT	CASSLGDSGTEAFF
TRBV30	-	-	TRBJ1-6	TGTGCCTGGACAGTTTCGTATAATTCACCCCTCCACTTT	CAWTVSYNSPLHF
TRBV19	TRBD2	-	TRBJ2-3	TGTGCCAGCACTACTAGCGGGCAAAGCACAGATACGCAGTATTTT	CASTTSGQSTDTQYF
TRBV7-2	TRBD1	-	TRBJ1-1	TGTGCCAGCAGCTTAGGACAGGGGGCGAGGGGCACTGAAGCTTTCTTT	CASSLGQGARGTEAFF
TRBV7-3	-	-	TRBJ2-3	TGTGCCAGCAGCTTTATGGGTTCCACAGATACGCAGTATTTT	CASSFMGSTDTQYF
TRBV19	TRBD1	-	TRBJ1-5	TGTGCCAGTAGCTCGACAGGGGCGTTCAATCAGCCCCAGCATTTT	CASSSTGAFNQPQHF
TRBV14	TRBD1	-	TRBJ1-2	TGTGCCAGCAGCCAAGCTCAGGGGGCGGGTGGCTACACCTTC	CASSQAQGAGGYTF
TRBV15	TRBD1	-	TRBJ2-5	TGTGCCACCAGCAGAGCCTGGATAACGACAGGGGGCGGGCAAGAGACCCAGTACTTC	CATSRAWITTGGGQETQYF
TRBV19	-	-	TRBJ2-4	TGTGCCAGTAGTATCGGGGGTTTGCGGAACAAAAACATTCAGTACTTC	CASSIGGLRNKNIQYF
TRBV29-1	-	-	TRBJ2-3	TGCAGCGTTGCTCCCGGGACCAGGGCCACAGATACGCAGTATTTT	CSVAPGTRATDTQYF
TRBV27	TRBD1	few	TRBJ2-5	TGTGCCAGCAGTATGTTAGGGGGCGAAGAGACCCAGTACTTC	CASSMLGGEETQYF
TRBV29-1	TRBD1	-	TRBJ1-1	TGCAGCGCCGTGGGGGACAGATACACTGAAGCTTTCTTT	CSAVGDRYTEAFF
TRBV5-1	-	-	TRBJ2-1	TGCGCCAGCAGCTTGGCTACCCGAAATGAGCAGTTCTTC	CASSLATRNEQFF
TRBV5-4	TRBD2	-	TRBJ2-1	TGTGCCAGCAGCTTGGGGGGACTAGCGGAGGGATATGAGCAGTTCTTC	CASSLGGLAEGYEQFF
TRBV7-9	-	-	TRBJ1-4	TGTGCCAGCAGCTTAGTCTTCGGGGAAAATGAAAAACTGTTTTTT	CASSLVFGENEKLFF
TRBV7-9	-	-	TRBJ1-2	TGTGCCAGCAGCTCCTTGGGGGGGGCGGATGGCTACACCTTC	CASSSLGGADGYTF
TRBV28	-	-	TRBJ1-1	TGTGCCAGCAGTTTATCGGGCACAGTGAACACTGAAGCTTTCTTT	CASSLSGTVNTEAFF
TRBV19	-	-	TRBJ2-4	TGTGCCAGTAGTATGACAGGTCTCCCCGTGGTTCAGTACTTC	CASSMTGLPVVQYF
TRBV5-1	TRBD2	-	TRBJ2-7	TGCGCCAGCAGCTCGGGGGGGGCGTCAAGTAGCTCCTACGAGCAGTACTTC	CASSSGGASSSSYEQYF
TRBV7-2	TRBD1	-	TRBJ2-7	TGTGCCAGCAGCTTAAGCCCCCTTAGACAGGGCTACGAGCAGTACTTC	CASSLSPLRQGYEQYF
TRBV5-1	-	-	TRBJ2-4	TGCGCCAGCATGGATGCCAAAAACATTCAGTACTTC	CASMDAKNIQYF
TRBV11-2	-	-	TRBJ2-7	TGTGCCAGCAGCTTAGAAGCACCCCCCTACGAGCAGTACTTC	CASSLEAPPYEQYF
TRBV19	TRBD2	-	TRBJ2-7	TGTGCCAGTAGGAGGGAGGGTACCTACGAGCAGTACTTC	CASRREGTYEQYF
TRBV6-1	-	once	TRBJ1-3	TGTGCCAGCAAGTTCACCAGGACATATGGAAACACCATATATTTT	CASKFTRTYGNTIYF
TRBV7-3	-	-	TRBJ2-2	TGTGCCAGCAGCTATCGGCAGGGAGCCGGGGAGCTGTTTTTT	CASSYRQGAGELFF
TRBV5-1	-	-	TRBJ2-5	TGCGCCAGCAGCTTGGTGGGGGCAGGGGCCCAAGAGACCCAGTACTTC	CASSLVGAGAQETQYF
TRBV11-2	TRBD1	-	TRBJ2-7	TGTGCCAGCAGCTCGGACAGGGGGAGCTCCTACGAGCAGTACTTC	CASSSDRGSSYEQYF